The 9 T cell receptor beta chains reported below all come from one sample, sequenced in a study of T cells in Graves' hyperthyroidism and ophthalmopathy. Amplification of TCR beta CDR3 regions used RNA as the template. First-round RT-PCR of the TCR CDR3 relied on the HTBI primer set. TCRdb independently ran MiXCR on the multiplex PCR reads; one entry per CDR3 protein. The sample includes 500,000 to 600,000 distinct CDR3 sequences, 46% of them seen just once. Sequencing used peripheral blood or thyroid tissue (not recorded which). Source of these receptors: a woman younger than 35 with Graves' hyperthyroidism.

This clonotype was detected ten times or more. The V and J genes are TRBV15 and TRBJ2-7; 11 bases align to TRBD2. The germline gives CDR1 LNHNV, CDR2 YYDKDF (reference sequence). The CDR3 has 15 amino acids. V lost 4 bases, J lost 2 bases, and 4 bases stayed unmatched. Here the CDR3 reads CATSNSGRATYEQYF. CDR3 nucleotide sequence: TGTGCCACCAGCAATAGCGGGAGGGCGACCTACGAGCAGTACTTC.

This clonotype was seen ten or more times. CDR3 sequence reads: CASSQETVLNSPLHF. The CDR3 DNA reads TGCGCCAGCAGCCAAGAGACAGTACTTAATTCACCCCTCCACTTT. This chain links TRBV4-1 with TRBJ1-6, with D possibly TRBD1 on 5 matching bases. V gave up 0 bases and J gave up 6 bases, with 9 bases separating them. This CDR3 comprises 15 residues. Germline-derived CDR1 and CDR2 are MGHRA and YSYEKL.

This clonotype was seen at least ten times. The chain carries TRBV6-5 and TRBJ1-3; D gene ambiguous. Deletions cut 6 bases from V and 0 bases from J, with 12 bases between. The germline V gene encodes CDR1 MNHEY and CDR2 SVGAGI. The CDR3 sequence is 15 residues long. The DNA for the CDR3 is TGTGCCAGCAGGCCAACTTGGGGCTCTGGAAACACCATATATTTT. Translated: CASRPTWGSGNTIYF.

In regard to this clonotype: A much larger clonotype is one base distant, so this may be a read error. This chain connects TRBV7-9 to TRBJ1-1, with D possibly TRBD1 on 6 matching bases. The CDR3 is 17 residues long. Trimming cost V 6 bases and J 3 bases, with 23 bases left between them. Germline V lookup: CDR1 SEHNR, CDR2 FQNEAQ (reference sequence). The CDR3, as DNA: TGTGCCAGCAGTGTGACTCCGGGACATCGGTTGGACACTGAAGCTTTCTTT. It translates to CASSVTPGHRLDTEAFF.

In its sample, this clonotype was seen many times. The chain is built from TRBV10-3 and TRBJ1-5; 10 bases are a match to TRBD1. The CDR3 loop spans 16 amino acids. Per germline, CDR1 ENHRY and CDR2 SYGVKD. The V segment lost 5 bases and the J segment 4 bases; nucleotides outside the gene matches: 8. The CDR3 protein is CAISSPRGQGNQPQHF. In nucleotides, the CDR3 is TGTGCCATCAGTTCACCAAGGGGACAGGGGAATCAGCCCCAGCATTTT.

Many counts were recorded for this clonotype. The chain recombines TRBV20-1 with TRBJ1-5; TRBD1 matches at 8 bases. The V gene end was trimmed by 0 bases and the J gene end by 9 bases; junction bases not matched to a gene: 4. The CDR3 runs 13 residues. The germline V gene has CDR1 DFQATT and CDR2 SNEGSKA (reference sequence). CDR3 protein: CSARDDRGRPQHF. The CDR3 DNA reads as TGCAGTGCTAGAGATGACAGGGGAAGGCCCCAGCATTTT.

This rearrangement joins TRBV9 to TRBJ1-6; possible D gene TRBD1, 6 bases. The germline V and J ends were trimmed by 3 bases and 9 bases, with 10 bases remaining between them. The CDR3 covers 13 residues. Germline values: CDR1 SGDLS, CDR2 YYNGEE. CDR3 sequence (DNA): TGTGCCAGCAGCGAGGACAGTTCTTCACCCCTCCACTTT. Translating gives CASSEDSSSPLHF.

V is TRBV10-2 and J is TRBJ2-7; 10 positions agree with TRBD2. The CDR3 loop spans 15 amino acids. V gave up 6 bases and J gave up 5 bases; unmatched junction bases: 10. Looked up from germline, CDR1 is WSHSY and CDR2 is SAAADI. This chain's CDR3 is CASRRTSSGSDEQYF. CDR3 nucleotide sequence: TGCGCCAGCAGGAGGACGTCTAGCGGGAGCGACGAGCAGTACTTC.

The V call is TRBV9, the J call TRBJ2-5; TRBD2 agrees at 9 bases. The germline gives CDR1 SGDLS, CDR2 YYNGEE. V dropped 4 bases and J dropped 7; count of bases not matched to a gene: 20. The CDR3 has 18 amino acids. The CDR3 here is CASSQDWGLAGSLRTQYF. CDR3 bases: TGTGCCAGCAGCCAAGATTGGGGCCTAGCGGGATCCCTTCGGACCCAGTACTTC.